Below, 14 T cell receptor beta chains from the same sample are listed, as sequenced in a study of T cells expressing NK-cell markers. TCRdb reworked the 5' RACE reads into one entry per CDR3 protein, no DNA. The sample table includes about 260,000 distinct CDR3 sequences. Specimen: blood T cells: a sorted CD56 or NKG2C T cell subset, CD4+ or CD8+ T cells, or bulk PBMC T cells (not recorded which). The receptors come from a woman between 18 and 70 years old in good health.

The CDR3 loop is CASIPSRFTDTQYF. The rearrangement uses TRBV6-1 and TRBJ2-3; TCRdb reports TRBD2, a call that lacks DNA to check it against. The CDR3 spans 14 residues. Germline CDR1 reads MNHNS; CDR2 reads SASEGT.

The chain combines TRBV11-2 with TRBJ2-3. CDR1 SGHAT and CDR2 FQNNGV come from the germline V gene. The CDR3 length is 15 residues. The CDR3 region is CASSPHPSSKDTQYF.

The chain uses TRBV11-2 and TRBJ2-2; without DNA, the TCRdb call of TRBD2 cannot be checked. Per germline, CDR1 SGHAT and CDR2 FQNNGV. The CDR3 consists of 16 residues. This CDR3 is CASSPPSGENTGELFF.

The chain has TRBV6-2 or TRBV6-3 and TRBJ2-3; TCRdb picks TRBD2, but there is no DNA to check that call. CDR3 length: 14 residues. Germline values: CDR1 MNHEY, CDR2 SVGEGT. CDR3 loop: CASRAGGPTDTQYF.

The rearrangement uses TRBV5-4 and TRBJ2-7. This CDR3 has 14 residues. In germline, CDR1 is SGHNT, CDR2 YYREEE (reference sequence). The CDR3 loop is CASRTDRSSYEQYF.

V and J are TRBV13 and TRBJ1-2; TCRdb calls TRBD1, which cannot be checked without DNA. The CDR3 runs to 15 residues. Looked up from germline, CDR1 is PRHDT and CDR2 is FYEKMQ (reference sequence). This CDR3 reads CASSLDGQTNYGYTF. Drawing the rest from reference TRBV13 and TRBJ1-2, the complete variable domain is AAGVIQSPRHLIKEKRETATLKCYPIPRHDTVYWYQQGPGQDPQFLISFYEKMQSDKGSIPDRFSAQQFSDYHSELNMSSLELGDSALYFCASSLDGQTNYGYTFGSGTRLTVV.

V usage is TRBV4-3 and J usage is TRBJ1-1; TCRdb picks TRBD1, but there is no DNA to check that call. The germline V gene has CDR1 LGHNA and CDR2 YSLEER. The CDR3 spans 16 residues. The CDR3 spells CASSRPPGTPNTEAFF.

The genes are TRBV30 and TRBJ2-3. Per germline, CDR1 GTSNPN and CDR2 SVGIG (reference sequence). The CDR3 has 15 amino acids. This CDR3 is CAWSVYMFPTDTQYF.

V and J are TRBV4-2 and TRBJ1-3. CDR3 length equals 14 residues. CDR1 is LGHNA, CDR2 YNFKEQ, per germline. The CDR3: CASSQDPGGNTIYF.

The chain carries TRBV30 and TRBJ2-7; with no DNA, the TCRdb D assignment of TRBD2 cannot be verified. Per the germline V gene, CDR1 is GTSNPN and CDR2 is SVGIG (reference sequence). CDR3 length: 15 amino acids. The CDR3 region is CAWSLSGARSYEQYF.

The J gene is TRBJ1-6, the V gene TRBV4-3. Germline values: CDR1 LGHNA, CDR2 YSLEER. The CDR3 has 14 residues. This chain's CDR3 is CASSQDLSGSPLHF.

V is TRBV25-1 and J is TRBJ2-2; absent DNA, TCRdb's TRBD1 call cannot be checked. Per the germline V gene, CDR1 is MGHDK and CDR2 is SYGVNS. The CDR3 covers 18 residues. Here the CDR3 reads CASSEFGGARSSTGELFF.

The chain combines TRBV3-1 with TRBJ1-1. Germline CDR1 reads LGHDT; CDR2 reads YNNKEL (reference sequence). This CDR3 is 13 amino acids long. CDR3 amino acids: CASQDGLNTEAFF.

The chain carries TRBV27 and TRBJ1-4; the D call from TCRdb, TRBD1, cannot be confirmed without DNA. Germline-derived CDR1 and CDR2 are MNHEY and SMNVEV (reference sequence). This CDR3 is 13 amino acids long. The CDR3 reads CASSIRQNEKLFF. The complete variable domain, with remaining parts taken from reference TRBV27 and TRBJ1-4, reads EAQVTQNPRYLITVTGKKLTVTCSQNMNHEYMSWYRQDPGLGLRQIYYSMNVEVTDKGDVPEGYKVSRKEKRNFPLILESPSPNQTSLYFCASSIRQNEKLFFGSGTQLSVL.